Here is one TCR beta chain with its context. The data originate from a study of blood T cell repertoires in COVID-19. Only in-frame clones appear in the TCRdb table, and some are missing; sequencing was by immunoSEQ multiplex PCR. Of a few hundred thousand clones listed, about 86% are singletons. V dropped 2 bases and J dropped 7 bases, with 15 bases sitting between them. This CDR3 is 15 amino acids long. CDR1 is SNHLY, CDR2 FYNNEI, per germline. The chain uses TRBV2 and TRBJ1-5; possible D gene TRBD1, 6 bases. This TCR derives from a woman between 50 and 59 years old with acute COVID-19. The material sequenced was PBMCs or T cells enriched from blood (not recorded which). CDR3 amino acids: CASSETGGAGQPQHF. The CDR3 DNA follows: TGTGCCAGCAGTGAAACGGGGGGCGCGGGCCAGCCCCAGCATTTT.